The clone carrying this TCR beta chain occurred once. The CDR3 has 16 amino acids. Trimming removed 0 bases from V and 0 bases from J, with 11 bases in between. CDR1 SGHDN and CDR2 FVKESK come from the germline V gene. This record comes from a study of shared clonotypes between healthy human individuals. This table comes from immunoSEQ multiplex PCR, and its TCRdb copy is limited to in-frame clones, with some not included. The profile covers just over 2,000,000 clones, with approximately 95% appearing a single time and about 1.1% taken by the ten largest. Naive CD8 cells were CD45RO-negative, positively selected for CCR7, excluding terminally differentiated effector memory CD45RA+ cells. All donors were healthy HIV-negative adults lacking recent acute infections or vaccinations.

Sample: naive CD8+ T cells sorted from blood. The chain is built from TRBV14 and TRBJ1-1; D remains ambiguous. The receptor's source is a man aged 18 to 29 in good health. CDR3 sequence: CASSQEGWSLNTEAFF. As DNA, the CDR3 is TGTGCCAGCAGCCAAGAGGGATGGAGCCTGAACACTGAAGCTTTCTTT.